The TCR beta chain under discussion was sequenced for a study of blood T cell repertoires in COVID-19. Study background: The analysed material was cDNA or gDNA that came from T cells, B-cell-depleted T cells, or PBMCs.

V lost 4 bases and J lost 5; bases outside the gene matches: 11. The germline V gene has CDR1 LNHDA and CDR2 SQIVND (reference sequence). The CDR3 runs to 18 residues. Only in-frame clones appear in the TCRdb table, and some are missing; sequencing was by immunoSEQ multiplex PCR. Of 150,000 to 200,000 clones in the sample, approximately 87% were seen once. Sequencing used peripheral blood. The rearrangement joins TRBV19 to TRBJ2-1; TRBD2 matches at 13 bases. This TCR was recovered from a man between 18 and 35 years old with active or convalescent COVID-19. The CDR3 DNA is TGTGCCAGTAGTAAGGTACCCTCGGGACTAGCGGGGAACAATGAGCAGTTCTTC. Residues: CASSKVPSGLAGNNEQFF.